The 13 T cell receptor beta chains below were found in one sample sequenced in a study of OX40 agonist ivuxolimab in advanced cancers. Clones were read by immunoSEQ multiplex PCR, and TCRdb kept only the in-frame ones, dropping some. The top ten clones hold around 30% of a sample with approximately 12,000 clones, 65% to 80% of them seen once. The material sequenced was CD4+ or CD8+ T cells sorted from blood, taken in a trial of the OX40 agonist ivuxolimab. The receptors originated from an adult with an advanced solid tumor such as melanoma, head and neck, liver or kidney cancer.

V is TRBV7-6 and J is TRBJ1-6, with TRBD1 matching 11 bases. The V segment lost 1 base and the J segment 8 bases; nucleotides outside the gene matches: 1. This CDR3 has 15 residues. Germline V gene data show CDR1 as SGHVS and CDR2 as FNYEAQ. This CDR3 is CASSLGTGGHSPLHF. In DNA, the CDR3 is TGTGCCAGCAGCTTAGGGACAGGGGGCCATTCACCCCTCCACTTT.

The chain carries TRBV10-2 and TRBJ2-1; tentative D call: TRBD2 (6 bases). V lost 7 bases, J lost 6 bases, and 10 bases lay in between. The CDR3 runs to 12 residues. Germline lookup yields CDR1 WSHSY and CDR2 SAAADI. CDR3 protein: CASKDYPNEQFF. The CDR3 nucleotides read TGCGCCAGCAAGGACTACCCCAATGAGCAGTTCTTC.

This clone was seen once. V is TRBV11-2 and J is TRBJ2-1; TRBD2 matches 8 bases. V shed 5 bases, J shed 7 bases, and the junction held 4 bases outside the gene matches. Germline-derived CDR1 and CDR2 are SGHAT and FQNNGV. CDR3 length: 13 residues. CDR3 DNA: TGTGCCAGCAGCGCCGGGACTAGAAATGAGCAGTTCTTC. This sequence encodes CASSAGTRNEQFF.

This clone rates as medium-sized. The chain employs TRBV29-1 and TRBJ2-1; TRBD2 matches 8 bases. Trimming took 7 bases from V and 7 from J; bases not matched to a gene: 18. The V gene's germline CDR1 is SQVTM and CDR2 ANQGSEA. The CDR3 has 16 amino acids. DNA of the CDR3: TGCAGCGGGCTACACTCCAATAGCGGGATCGAAAATGAGCAGTTCTTC. Translated, it gives CSGLHSNSGIENEQFF.

CDR3 amino acids: CASSSSETYEQYF. The CDR3 nucleotides read TGTGCCAGCAGCTCCAGTGAAACCTACGAGCAGTACTTC. The V gene is TRBV11-2, the J gene TRBJ2-7; D unclear. The V end lost 4 bases, the J end lost 2 bases, and 9 bases lay between the germline ends. Germline values: CDR1 SGHAT, CDR2 FQNNGV. The CDR3 covers 13 residues.

The chain combines TRBV9 with TRBJ2-7; no definite D call. CDR3 size: 10 residues. The V and J ends lost 3 bases and 5 bases respectively, with 3 bases between them. Per germline, CDR1 SGDLS and CDR2 YYNGEE. Here the CDR3 reads CASSGDEQYF. The CDR3, as DNA: TGTGCCAGCAGCGGAGACGAGCAGTACTTC. Together with reference TRBV9 and TRBJ2-7, the CDR3 gives the full variable domain: DSGVTQTPKHLITATGQRVTLRCSPRSGDLSVYWYQQSLDQGLQFLIQYYNGEERAKGNILERFSAQQFPDLHSELNLSSLELGDSALYFCASSGDEQYFGPGTRLTVT.

The rearrangement uses TRBV5-1 and TRBJ1-3; no firm D call. The CDR3 runs to 14 residues. V was trimmed by 3 bases and J by 0 bases, leaving 7 bases between them. Germline loops: CDR1 SGHRS, CDR2 YFSETQ. The CDR3 reads CASSSAGSGNTIYF. The DNA for the CDR3 is TGCGCCAGCAGCTCGGCGGGCTCTGGAAACACCATATATTTT.

This clone was seen a single time. The V gene is TRBV5-4, the J gene TRBJ2-7; unclear D gene. This CDR3 has 11 amino acids. Germline values: CDR1 SGHNT, CDR2 YYREEE (reference sequence). V was pared by 3 bases and J by 4 bases, with 5 bases between. CDR3 in amino acids: CASSYGYEQYF. The CDR3 nucleotides read TGTGCCAGCAGCTACGGATACGAGCAGTACTTC.

This clone has just one count. Other DNA sequences in this sample translate to the same CDR3. The chain is built from TRBV9 and TRBJ2-7; 7 positions agree with TRBD2. J was trimmed by 0 bases and V by 2 bases; bases with no gene match: 2. Germline V CDR1 and CDR2: SGDLS, YYNGEE. The CDR3 sequence is 14 residues long. This CDR3 is CASSVGGSSYEQYF. The CDR3 DNA follows: TGTGCCAGCAGCGTTGGCGGGAGCTCCTACGAGCAGTACTTC.

This sequence joins TRBV5-1 and TRBJ1-2, with D possibly being TRBD1 (5 bases). Germline assignment: CDR1 SGHRS and CDR2 YFSETQ. V lost 0 bases, J lost 7 bases, and 13 bases lay in between. CDR3 length: 14 residues. The CDR3: CASSLGQGVPGYTF. CDR3 nucleotides: TGCGCCAGCAGCTTGGGTCAGGGTGTTCCTGGCTACACCTTC.

The chain uses TRBV5-1 and TRBJ1-2, with D maybe TRBD1 (6 bases). In germline, CDR1 is SGHRS, CDR2 YFSETQ. This CDR3 contains 14 residues. Trimming took off 2 bases at V and 8 bases at J, with 16 bases between the two ends. CDR3: CASSLDRSWGGYTF. CDR3 in DNA: TGCGCCAGCAGCTTAGACAGGAGTTGGGGAGGCTACACCTTC.

The chain carries TRBV27 and TRBJ2-3, with 9 bases matching TRBD1. The germline gives CDR1 MNHEY, CDR2 SMNVEV (reference sequence). The ends lost 1 base at V and 2 bases at J; junction bases unmatched: 10. The CDR3 is 18 amino acids. The CDR3 DNA reads as TGTGCCAGCAGTTTATTCTTTTACGGGACAGGGTACACAGATACGCAGTATTTT. This sequence encodes CASSLFFYGTGYTDTQYF.

This clone was seen only a few times. The chain carries TRBV9 and TRBJ1-2; TRBD1 is a possible D gene (5 bases). Per germline, CDR1 SGDLS and CDR2 YYNGEE. Trimming left V 0 bases short and J 0 bases short, with 9 bases between. This CDR3 comprises 15 residues. The chain's CDR3 is CASSVDSGANYGYTF. Written as DNA, the CDR3 is TGTGCCAGCAGCGTAGATTCGGGGGCTAACTATGGCTACACCTTC.